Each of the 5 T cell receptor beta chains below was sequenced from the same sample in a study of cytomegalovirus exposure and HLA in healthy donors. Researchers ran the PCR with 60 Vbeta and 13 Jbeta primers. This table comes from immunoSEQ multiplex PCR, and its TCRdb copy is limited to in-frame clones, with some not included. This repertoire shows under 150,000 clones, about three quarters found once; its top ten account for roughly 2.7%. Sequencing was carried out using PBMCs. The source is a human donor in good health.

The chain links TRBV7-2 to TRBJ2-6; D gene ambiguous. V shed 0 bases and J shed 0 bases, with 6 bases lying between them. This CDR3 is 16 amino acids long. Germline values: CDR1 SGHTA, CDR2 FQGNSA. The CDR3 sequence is CASSLAWSSGANVLTF. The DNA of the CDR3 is TGTGCCAGCAGCTTAGCATGGAGCTCTGGGGCCAACGTCCTGACTTTC.

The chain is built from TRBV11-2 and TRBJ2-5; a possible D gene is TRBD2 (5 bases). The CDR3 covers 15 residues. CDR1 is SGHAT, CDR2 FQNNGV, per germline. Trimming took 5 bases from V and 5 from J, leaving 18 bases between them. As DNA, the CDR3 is TGTGCCAGCAGCCCTTCCGTCGTTCCTAGCGAGACCCAGTACTTC. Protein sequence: CASSPSVVPSETQYF.

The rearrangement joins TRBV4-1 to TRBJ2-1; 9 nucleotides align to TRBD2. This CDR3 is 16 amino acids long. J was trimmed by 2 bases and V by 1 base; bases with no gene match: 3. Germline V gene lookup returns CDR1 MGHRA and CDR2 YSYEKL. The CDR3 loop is CASSQVPSGAYNEQFF. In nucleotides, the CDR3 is TGCGCCAGCAGCCAAGTTCCTAGCGGGGCCTACAATGAGCAGTTCTTC.

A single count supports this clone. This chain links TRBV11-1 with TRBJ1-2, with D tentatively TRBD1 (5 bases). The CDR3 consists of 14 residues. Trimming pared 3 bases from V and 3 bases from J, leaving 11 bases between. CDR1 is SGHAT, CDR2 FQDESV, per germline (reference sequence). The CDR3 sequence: CASSLAVTDYGYTF. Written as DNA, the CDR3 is TGTGCCAGCAGCTTGGCCGTGACAGACTATGGCTACACCTTC. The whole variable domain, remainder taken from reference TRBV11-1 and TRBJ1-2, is EAEVAQSPRYKITEKSQAVAFWCDPISGHATLYWYRQILGQGPELLVQFQDESVVDDSQLPKDRFSAERLKGVDSTLKIQPAELGDSAMYLCASSLAVTDYGYTFGSGTRLTVV.

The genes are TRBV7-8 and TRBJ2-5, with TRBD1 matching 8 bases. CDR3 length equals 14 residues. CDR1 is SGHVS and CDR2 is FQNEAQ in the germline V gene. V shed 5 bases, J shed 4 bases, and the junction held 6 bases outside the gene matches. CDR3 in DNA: TGTGCCAGCAGCCACCAGGGGGCTGGAGAGACCCAGTACTTC. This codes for CASSHQGAGETQYF. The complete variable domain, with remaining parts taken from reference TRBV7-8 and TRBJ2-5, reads GAGVSQSPRYKVAKRGQDVALRCDPISGHVSLFWYQQALGQGPEFLTYFQNEAQLDKSGLPSDRFFAERPEGSVSTLKIQRTQQEDSAVYLCASSHQGAGETQYFGPGTRLLVL.